Below are 26 T cell receptor beta chains sequenced from a single sample in a study of blood T cell repertoires in COVID-19. Method: immunoSEQ multiplex PCR; TCRdb's copy keeps in-frame clones and lacks some. The table shows approximately 180,000 clones, with 70% to 90% occurring only once. Sequenced sample: peripheral blood. These receptors were obtained from a man between 60 and 70 years old with acute or convalescent COVID-19.

The rearrangement joins TRBV9 to TRBJ2-7; 8 bases align to TRBD1. Germline trimming cut 1 base from V and 0 bases from J; bases unmatched to any gene: 9. The CDR3 extends over 17 amino acids. In germline, CDR1 is SGDLS, CDR2 YYNGEE. The CDR3 here is CASSVPTDRGSSYEQYF. The CDR3 bases are TGTGCCAGCAGCGTACCAACCGACAGGGGAAGCTCCTACGAGCAGTACTTC.

This chain uses TRBV11-2 with TRBJ1-3; TRBD1 matches 10 bases. V lost 2 bases and J lost 3; bases outside the gene matches: 7. The CDR3 covers 17 residues. The V gene's germline CDR1 is SGHAT and CDR2 FQNNGV. CDR3 in amino acids: CASSLLETGGFGNTIYF. CDR3 DNA sequence: TGTGCCAGCAGCTTATTAGAGACAGGGGGCTTTGGAAACACCATATATTTT.

J is TRBJ2-7 and V is TRBV28; perhaps TRBD1 as D (6 bases). There are 14 residues in the CDR3. Trimming removed 6 bases at V and 0 bases at J, with 12 bases between. Germline lookup yields CDR1 MDHEN and CDR2 SYDVKM. The CDR3 DNA follows: TGTGCCAGCAGCTCCAGGGGCCCCTCCTACGAGCAGTACTTC. This codes for CASSSRGPSYEQYF.

About this clone itself: The sample holds other DNA sequences that translate to the same CDR3. The V gene is TRBV28, the J gene TRBJ2-5; 7 bases are a match to TRBD1. The CDR3 has 15 residues. Germline V gene data show CDR1 as MDHEN and CDR2 as SYDVKM. The V and J ends lost 6 bases and 1 base, in that order; junction bases with no gene match: 8. The CDR3 region is CASSSSGTAQETQYF. The DNA for the CDR3 is TGTGCCAGCAGCTCGTCCGGGACAGCCCAAGAGACCCAGTACTTC. The entire variable domain, with the rest obtained from reference TRBV28 and TRBJ2-5, is as follows: DVKVTQSSRYLVKRTGEKVFLECVQDMDHENMFWYRQDPGLGLRLIYFSYDVKMKEKGDIPEGYSVSREKKERFSLILESASTNQTSMYLCASSSSGTAQETQYFGPGTRLLVL.

This clone was seen once. This chain joins TRBV28 and TRBJ1-6; no clear D gene. From germline, CDR1 is MDHEN and CDR2 SYDVKM. The length of the CDR3 is 14 residues. The V and J ends lost 5 bases and 6 bases respectively, with 11 bases between them. CDR3 nucleotides: TGTGCCAGCAGTCCTATACTAGTTAATTCACCCCTCCACTTT. As protein: CASSPILVNSPLHF. The full variable domain, rest sourced from reference TRBV28 and TRBJ1-6, is DVKVTQSSRYLVKRTGEKVFLECVQDMDHENMFWYRQDPGLGLRLIYFSYDVKMKEKGDIPEGYSVSREKKERFSLILESASTNQTSMYLCASSPILVNSPLHFGNGTRLTVT.

The V gene is TRBV19, the J gene TRBJ2-1; 7 bases match TRBD2. Trimming at V came to 5 bases and at J to 4 bases, leaving 8 bases not matched to a gene. The CDR3 length is 15 residues. Germline CDR1 reads LNHDA; CDR2 reads SQIVND (reference sequence). The CDR3 DNA reads TGTGCCAGTAGTCGACAGCGGGGACGATACAATGAGCAGTTCTTC. Encoded protein: CASSRQRGRYNEQFF.

This clone came up once. The J gene is TRBJ1-1, the V gene TRBV7-3; D is undetermined. Germline loops: CDR1 SGHTA, CDR2 FQGTGA. Trimming left V 3 bases short and J 1 base short, with 6 bases between. CDR3 size: 13 residues. DNA of the CDR3: TGTGCCAGCAGCTTCGCACAGAACACTGAAGCTTTCTTT. It codes for CASSFAQNTEAFF.

The J gene is TRBJ2-2, the V gene TRBV6-5; D unclear. The germline V and J ends were trimmed by 0 bases and 1 base, with 3 bases remaining between them. CDR1 is MNHEY and CDR2 is SVGAGI in the germline V gene. This CDR3 contains 14 residues. The CDR3 DNA follows: TGTGCCAGCAGTTACTCCATGAACACCGGGGAGCTGTTTTTT. Protein: CASSYSMNTGELFF.

The V gene is TRBV5-1, the J gene TRBJ2-1; 7 bases map to TRBD2. The CDR3 is made up of 14 amino acids. Germline CDR1 is SGHRS and CDR2 is YFSETQ. V lost 5 bases to trimming and J lost 4 bases; unmatched junction nucleotides: 6. The CDR3 reads CASRRETTYNEQFF. CDR3 in DNA: TGCGCCAGCAGGCGGGAGACTACTTACAATGAGCAGTTCTTC.

J is TRBJ2-2 and V is TRBV15; D not certain. V shed 0 bases and J shed 9 bases, with 11 bases lying between them. The CDR3 contains 14 residues. Germline V gene data show CDR1 as LNHNV and CDR2 as YYDKDF (reference sequence). The CDR3 is CATSRDQAARELFF. The CDR3 DNA reads TGTGCCACCAGCAGAGATCAGGCTGCCAGGGAGCTGTTTTTT.

The CDR3 region is CASSFASGRDTGELFF. The CDR3 region has the DNA TGTGCCAGCAGCTTCGCTAGCGGGAGGGACACCGGGGAGCTGTTTTTT. The rearrangement links TRBV7-8 to TRBJ2-2, with 12 positions matching TRBD2. Looked up from germline, CDR1 is SGHVS and CDR2 is FQNEAQ. The V segment lost 3 bases and the J segment 3 bases; nucleotides outside the gene matches: 2. The CDR3 contains 16 residues.

In the case of this clone: At one of its ends the junction is not consistent with the germline gene, which may arise from a read error. V and J are TRBV15 and TRBJ1-3, with D unclear. The CDR3 covers 15 residues. The V gene's germline CDR1 is LNHNV and CDR2 YYDKDF (reference sequence). For the CDR3, the DNA is TGTGCCACCAGTAGAGGCGGGAGTGGAGGAAACACCATATATTTT. It is translated as CATSRGGSGGNTIYF.

This clone was counted at least ten times. V is TRBV27 and J is TRBJ2-7; 10 nucleotides line up with TRBD2. The J segment lost 4 bases and the V segment lost 7 bases, leaving 7 bases of the junction unmatched. This CDR3 region has 14 residues. CDR1 and CDR2 from the germline V gene are MNHEY and SMNVEV (reference sequence). DNA for the CDR3: TGTGCCAGCACTGCTAGCGGGAGATTGTACGAGCAGTACTTC. It is translated as CASTASGRLYEQYF.

V usage is TRBV19 and J usage is TRBJ1-4; D gene uncertain. V was cut by 4 bases and J by 0 bases, with 6 bases left in between. The CDR3 runs 14 residues. Germline CDR1 and CDR2: LNHDA and SQIVND (reference sequence). CDR3: CASSNSATNEKLFF. In DNA form, the CDR3 reads TGTGCCAGTAGTAACTCCGCAACTAATGAAAAACTGTTTTTT.

The V call is TRBV27, the J call TRBJ2-7, with 7 bases fitting TRBD1. The CDR3 runs to 15 residues. Germline V gene lookup returns CDR1 MNHEY and CDR2 SMNVEV (reference sequence). V dropped 5 bases and J dropped 5; count of bases not matched to a gene: 12. Written as DNA, the CDR3 is TGTGCCAGCAGTAAGGGGACAGACCCTAGGGACGAGCAGTACTTC. It translates to CASSKGTDPRDEQYF.

The chain has TRBV21-1 and TRBJ2-7; the table's D call of TRBD2 was not tested on the DNA. TRBV21-1 is annotated as a pseudogene. The CDR3 loop spans 13 amino acids. Here the CDR3 DNA reads TGTGCCAGCGCCGGGACTAGCGGAAACGAGCAGTACTTC. Residues: CASAGTSGNEQYF.

The V call is TRBV10-1, the J call TRBJ2-5; 7 bases map to TRBD2. Trimming cost V 7 bases and J 7 bases; bases outside gene matches: 6. Germline loops: CDR1 WNHNN, CDR2 SYGVQD (reference sequence). The CDR3 consists of 12 residues. CDR3 sequence reads: CASTAGAGTQYF. CDR3 sequence (DNA): TGCGCCAGCACTGCGGGAGCGGGGACCCAGTACTTC.

The gene calls are TRBV5-5 and TRBJ2-4; D unresolved. Trimming pared 2 bases from V and 2 bases from J, leaving 5 bases between. This CDR3 contains 13 residues. Germline V CDR1 and CDR2: SGHKS, YYEKEE (reference sequence). The CDR3 nucleotides are TGTGCCAGCAGCTTAACTTCCAAAAACATTCAGTACTTC. Residues: CASSLTSKNIQYF. Full variable domain (outside the CDR3, taken from reference TRBV5-5 and TRBJ2-4): DAGVTQSPTHLIKTRGQQVTLRCSPISGHKSVSWYQQVLGQGPQFIFQYYEKEERGRGNFPDRFSARQFPNYSSELNVNALLLGDSALYLCASSLTSKNIQYFGAGTRLSVL.

The chain employs TRBV30 and TRBJ2-3; 9 nucleotides line up with TRBD2. The CDR3 contains 16 residues. The trim removed 1 base at V and 4 bases at J, leaving 9 bases unmatched. Germline CDR1 reads GTSNPN; CDR2 reads SVGIG (reference sequence). As DNA, the CDR3 is TGTGCCTGGAGTGCAGGGTATAGCGGGAGTGCAGATACGCAGTATTTT. Its translation is CAWSAGYSGSADTQYF.

The genes are TRBV10-3 and TRBJ2-2; D is uncertain. Germline V gene lookup returns CDR1 ENHRY and CDR2 SYGVKD. CDR3 length: 16 amino acids. V was shortened by 3 bases and J by 7 bases, with 18 bases between the two germline ends. The CDR3 DNA sequence: TGTGCCATCAGTGACTTAACGGTTCGACTGGGCGGGGAGCTGTTTTTT. This gives the protein CAISDLTVRLGGELFF.

The V call is TRBV2, the J call TRBJ2-1; D is unresolved. The V gene's germline CDR1 is SNHLY and CDR2 FYNNEI. V was clipped by 7 bases and J by 8 bases, with 9 bases between them. This CDR3 is 11 amino acids long. The CDR3 here is CASTPKYEQFF. In nucleotides, the CDR3 is TGTGCCAGCACCCCTAAGTATGAGCAGTTCTTC.

The V and J genes are TRBV5-1 and TRBJ1-1; D not certain. Deletions cut 1 base from V and 5 bases from J, with 12 bases between. Germline V gives CDR1 SGHRS, CDR2 YFSETQ. The length of the CDR3 is 14 residues. CDR3 DNA: TGCGCCAGCAGCTTGCGGGGATCCGAGACTGAAGCTTTCTTT. Translation gives CASSLRGSETEAFF.

V gene TRBV3-1 (or the pseudogene TRBV3-2) combines with J gene TRBJ1-3; D gene ambiguous. The CDR3 runs 14 residues. Trimming stripped 3 bases from V and 5 bases from J, with 11 bases between. Germline V gene lookup returns CDR1 LGHDT and CDR2 YNNKEL (reference sequence). CDR3 in DNA: TGTGCCAGCAGCCACTTAGGGAGTCGAAACACCATATATTTT. Amino acid sequence: CASSHLGSRNTIYF.

The chain links TRBV28 to TRBJ2-7; TRBD2 agrees at 13 bases. V was clipped by 5 bases and J by 2 bases; unmatched bases: 3. Per germline, CDR1 MDHEN and CDR2 SYDVKM. The CDR3 sequence is 15 residues long. The CDR3 sequence: CASSHGLAGAYEQYF. The CDR3 DNA reads as TGTGCCAGCAGTCATGGACTAGCGGGAGCCTACGAGCAGTACTTC. Together with reference TRBV28 and TRBJ2-7, the CDR3 gives the full variable domain: DVKVTQSSRYLVKRTGEKVFLECVQDMDHENMFWYRQDPGLGLRLIYFSYDVKMKEKGDIPEGYSVSREKKERFSLILESASTNQTSMYLCASSHGLAGAYEQYFGPGTRLTVT.

CDR3 sequence: CASRLGGSMNEQYF. DNA for the CDR3: TGTGCCAGCAGACTAGGCGGGAGTATGAACGAGCAGTACTTC. The rearrangement links TRBV28 to TRBJ2-7; TRBD2 matches 7 bases. Germline loops: CDR1 MDHEN, CDR2 SYDVKM. The CDR3 sequence is 14 residues long. The trim removed 6 bases at V and 5 bases at J, leaving 10 bases unmatched.

A single count supports this clone. The rearrangement joins TRBV5-1 to TRBJ2-3; 13 nucleotides agree with TRBD2. CDR3 length: 16 residues. From germline, CDR1 is SGHRS and CDR2 YFSETQ. Trimming cost V 5 bases and J 6 bases; bases outside gene matches: 9. CDR3 sequence: CASRPGTSGIHDTQYF. CDR3 DNA sequence: TGCGCCAGCAGACCTGGGACTAGCGGGATTCACGATACGCAGTATTTT.